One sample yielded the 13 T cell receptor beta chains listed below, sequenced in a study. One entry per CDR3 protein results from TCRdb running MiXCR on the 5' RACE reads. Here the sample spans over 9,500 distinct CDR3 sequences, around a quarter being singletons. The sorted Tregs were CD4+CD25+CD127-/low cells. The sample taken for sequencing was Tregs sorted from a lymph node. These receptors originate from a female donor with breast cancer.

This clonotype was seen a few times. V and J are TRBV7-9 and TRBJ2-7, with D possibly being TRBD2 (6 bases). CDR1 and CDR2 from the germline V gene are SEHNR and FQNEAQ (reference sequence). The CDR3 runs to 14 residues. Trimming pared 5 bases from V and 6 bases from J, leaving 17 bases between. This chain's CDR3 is CASSRGTSPSEQYF. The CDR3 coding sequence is TGTGCCAGCAGCCGCGGGACGTCCCCCTCCGAGCAGTACTTC.

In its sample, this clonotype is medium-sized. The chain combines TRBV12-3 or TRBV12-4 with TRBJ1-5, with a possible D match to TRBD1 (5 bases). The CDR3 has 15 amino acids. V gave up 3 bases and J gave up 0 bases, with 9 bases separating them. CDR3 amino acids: CASSLGQYSNQPQHF. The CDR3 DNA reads TGTGCCAGCAGTTTGGGGCAGTATAGCAATCAGCCCCAGCATTTT.

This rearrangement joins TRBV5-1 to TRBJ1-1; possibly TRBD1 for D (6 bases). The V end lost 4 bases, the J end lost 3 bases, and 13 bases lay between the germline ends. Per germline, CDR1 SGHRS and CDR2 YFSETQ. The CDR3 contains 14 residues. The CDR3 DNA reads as TGCGCCAGCAGCCCGGACCCAGGGGACACTGAAGCTTTCTTT. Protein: CASSPDPGDTEAFF.

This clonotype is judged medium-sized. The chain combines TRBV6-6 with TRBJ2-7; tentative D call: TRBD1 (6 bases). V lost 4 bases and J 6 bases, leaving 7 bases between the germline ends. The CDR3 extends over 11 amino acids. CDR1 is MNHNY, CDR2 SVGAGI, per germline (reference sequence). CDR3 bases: TGTGCCAGCAGTTTAGGGGGCGAGCAGTACTTC. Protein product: CASSLGGEQYF.

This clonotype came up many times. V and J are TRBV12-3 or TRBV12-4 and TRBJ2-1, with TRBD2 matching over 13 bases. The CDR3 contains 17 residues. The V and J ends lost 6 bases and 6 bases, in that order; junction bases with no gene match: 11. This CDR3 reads CASSGLAGVETANEQFF. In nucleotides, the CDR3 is TGTGCCAGCAGCGGACTAGCGGGAGTTGAAACCGCCAATGAGCAGTTCTTC.

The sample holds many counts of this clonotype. The CDR3 nucleotides read TGTGCCTGGAGTGGACTCCAATCCTACAATGAGCAGTTCTTC. This sequence encodes CAWSGLQSYNEQFF. This rearrangement joins TRBV30 to TRBJ2-1, with D hard to call. Germline-derived CDR1 and CDR2 are GTSNPN and SVGIG (reference sequence). There are 14 residues in the CDR3. Trimming stripped 1 base from V and 1 base from J, with 8 bases between.

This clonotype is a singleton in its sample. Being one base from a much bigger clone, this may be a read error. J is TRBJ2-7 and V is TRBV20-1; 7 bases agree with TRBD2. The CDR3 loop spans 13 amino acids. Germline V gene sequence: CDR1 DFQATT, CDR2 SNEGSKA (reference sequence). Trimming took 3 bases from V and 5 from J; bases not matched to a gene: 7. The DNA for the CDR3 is TGCAGTGCTAGGACTAACGGGAGGCACGAGCAGTACTTC. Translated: CSARTNGRHEQYF.

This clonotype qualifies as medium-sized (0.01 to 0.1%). This CDR3 reads CASSIPQKLRGPKEQYF. The CDR3 DNA is TGTGCCAGCAGCATCCCGCAGAAACTAAGGGGCCCGAAGGAGCAGTACTTC. V gene TRBV21-1 combines with J gene TRBJ2-7; the D call of TRBD2 is as the table states it, not checked on the DNA. TRBV21-1 represents a pseudogene. This CDR3 is built from 17 residues.

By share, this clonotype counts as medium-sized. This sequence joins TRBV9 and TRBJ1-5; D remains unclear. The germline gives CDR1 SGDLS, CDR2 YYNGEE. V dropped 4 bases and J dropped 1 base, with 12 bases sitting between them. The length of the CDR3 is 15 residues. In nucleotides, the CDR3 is TGTGCCAGCAGCACCGGCCTGGGAAGCAATCAGCCCCAGCATTTT. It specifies CASSTGLGSNQPQHF.

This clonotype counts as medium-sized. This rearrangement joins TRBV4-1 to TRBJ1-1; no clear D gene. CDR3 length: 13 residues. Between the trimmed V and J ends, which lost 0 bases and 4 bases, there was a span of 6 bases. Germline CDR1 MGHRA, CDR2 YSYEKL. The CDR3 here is CASSQDWFTEAFF. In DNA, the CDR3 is TGCGCCAGCAGCCAAGATTGGTTCACTGAAGCTTTCTTT.

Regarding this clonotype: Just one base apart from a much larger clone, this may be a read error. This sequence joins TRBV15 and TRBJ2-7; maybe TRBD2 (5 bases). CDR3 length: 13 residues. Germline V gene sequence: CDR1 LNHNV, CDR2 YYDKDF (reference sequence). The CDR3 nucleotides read TGTGCCACCAGCCCGGACTGGGCCTACGAGCAGCACTTC. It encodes CATSPDWAYEQHF. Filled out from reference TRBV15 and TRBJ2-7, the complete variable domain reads DAMVIQNPRYQVTQFGKPVTLSCSQTLNHNVMYWYQQKSSQAPKLLFHYYDKDFNNEADTPDNFQSRRPNTSFCFLDIRSPGLGDTAMYLCATSPDWAYEQHFGPGTRLTVT.

CDR3 region: CASSQGGEQYF. The CDR3 nucleotides read TGTGCCAGCAGTCAAGGGGGCGAGCAGTACTTC. The chain has TRBV6-6 and TRBJ2-7; D perhaps matches TRBD1 (6 bases). In germline, CDR1 is MNHNY, CDR2 SVGAGI (reference sequence). The CDR3 totals 11 residues. The ends were cut back, 5 bases at V and 6 bases at J, with 8 bases in the middle.

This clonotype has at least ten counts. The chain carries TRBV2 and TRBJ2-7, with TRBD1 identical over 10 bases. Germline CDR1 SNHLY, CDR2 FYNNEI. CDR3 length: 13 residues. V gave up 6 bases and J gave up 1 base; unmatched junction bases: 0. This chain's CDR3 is CASRGQGSYEQYF. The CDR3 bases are TGTGCCAGCAGGGGACAGGGGTCCTACGAGCAGTACTTC.